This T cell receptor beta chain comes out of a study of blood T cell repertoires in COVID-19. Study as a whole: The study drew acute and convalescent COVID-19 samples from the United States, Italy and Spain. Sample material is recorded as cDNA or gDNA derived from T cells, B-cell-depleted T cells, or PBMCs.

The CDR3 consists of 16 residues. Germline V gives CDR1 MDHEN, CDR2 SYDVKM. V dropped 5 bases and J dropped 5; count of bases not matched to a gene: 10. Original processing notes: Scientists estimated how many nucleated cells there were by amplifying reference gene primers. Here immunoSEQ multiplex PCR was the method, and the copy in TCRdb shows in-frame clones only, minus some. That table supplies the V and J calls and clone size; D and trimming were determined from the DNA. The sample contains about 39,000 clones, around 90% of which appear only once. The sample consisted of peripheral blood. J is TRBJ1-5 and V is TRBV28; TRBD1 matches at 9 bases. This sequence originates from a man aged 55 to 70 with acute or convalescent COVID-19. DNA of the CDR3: TGTGCCAGCAGTCCATCCGGACAGGGGCGGTATCAGCCCCAGCATTTT. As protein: CASSPSGQGRYQPQHF.